A selection of T cell receptor beta chains follows, all from one sample in a study of cytomegalovirus exposure and HLA in healthy donors. The assay was immunoSEQ multiplex PCR, and TCRdb's table has in-frame clones only and misses some. The repertoire holds 150,000 to 160,000 clones, with 60% to 85% as singletons. The sample consisted of PBMCs. The source of these receptors is a woman in her 40s in good health and CMV-seronegative. Both conserved end residues are part of each CDR3. A D gene is named only where the DNA matches it firmly. Expanded clones are given a class, and other clones once, few, many or no size at all.

.	.	TRBV15	TRBJ1-2	CATSPTRDSGYTF	TGTGCCACCAGCCCGACTCGGGACTCTGGCTACACCTTC
.	.	TRBV5-5	TRBJ2-5	CASTSRGETQYF	TGTGCCAGCACCTCCCGGGGGGAGACCCAGTACTTC
.	.	TRBV7-2	TRBJ2-7	CASSLRLPGSYEQYF	TGTGCCAGCAGTTTAAGACTCCCCGGCTCCTACGAGCAGTACTTC
.	TRBD1	TRBV29-1	TRBJ1-1	CSAPGTVNTEAFF	TGCAGCGCGCCCGGGACAGTTAACACTGAAGCCTTCTTT
.	TRBD1	TRBV11-3	TRBJ2-4	CASSSPGQREYF	TGTGCCAGCAGCTCCCCGGGACAGAGAGAGTACTTC
.	.	TRBV21-1	TRBJ2-4	CASSKSEKGVAKNIQYF	TGTGCCAGCAGCAAAAGCGAGAAGGGGGTGGCCAAAAACATTCAGTACTTC
.	.	TRBV2	TRBJ1-2	CASSSKRELNYGYTF	TGTGCCAGCAGTTCTAAGAGGGAGCTTAACTATGGCTACACCTTC
once	.	TRBV5-1	TRBJ2-1	CASSEAGGREQFF	TGCGCCAGCAGCGAGGCTGGGGGCAGGGAGCAGTTCTTC
.	.	TRBV28	TRBJ2-7	CASNPFWGGNYEQYF	TGTGCCAGCAATCCCTTTTGGGGCGGCAACTACGAGCAGTACTTC
.	.	TRBV2	TRBJ1-5	CASRGTTYSNQPQHF	TGTGCCAGCAGGGGGACAACCTATAGCAATCAGCCCCAGCATTTT
few	.	TRBV2	TRBJ2-7	CASHSGSSYEQYF	TGTGCCTCCCACTCGGGGTCCTCCTACGAGCAGTACTTC
.	.	TRBV29-1	TRBJ2-3	CSVERGIGPDTQYF	TGCAGCGTTGAACGAGGAATCGGCCCAGATACGCAGTATTTT
.	.	TRBV20-1	TRBJ1-4	CSTEFNEKLFF	TGCAGTACAGAGTTTAATGAAAAACTGTTTTTT
few	TRBD1	TRBV6-1	TRBJ1-5	CASSDGQGGQPQHF	TGTGCCAGCAGTGATGGACAGGGGGGTCAGCCCCAGCATTTT
.	.	TRBV5-6	TRBJ1-3	CASREYGFSGNTIYF	TGTGCCAGCAGGGAGTACGGTTTCTCTGGAAACACCATATATTTT
.	TRBD1	TRBV18	TRBJ2-2	CASSPTDRVRTGELFF	TGTGCCAGCTCACCAACGGACAGGGTCAGGACCGGGGAGCTGTTTTTT
few	TRBD1	TRBV2	TRBJ2-7	CASSERQGAYF	TGTGCCAGCAGTGAGAGACAGGGGGCATACTTC
.	.	TRBV7-9	TRBJ1-1	CASSLEASRLTEAFF	TGTGCCAGCAGCTTGGAGGCGTCTCGCCTCACTGAAGCTTTCTTT
.	TRBD1	TRBV6-1	TRBJ2-7	CATKSGTGGSYEQYF	TGTGCCACTAAATCCGGGACAGGGGGGTCCTACGAGCAGTACTTC
.	.	TRBV28	TRBJ2-7	CASRADTRYEQYF	TGTGCCAGCAGGGCAGACACCCGGTACGAGCAGTACTTC
once	TRBD1	TRBV10-3	TRBJ1-2	CATSDRDLGYGYTF	TGTGCCACCTCGGACAGGGATCTTGGTTATGGCTACACCTTC
.	TRBD1	TRBV7-8	TRBJ2-3	CASSLDRANTQYF	TGTGCCAGCAGCTTGGACAGGGCAAATACGCAGTATTTT
.	.	TRBV2	TRBJ2-3	CASRGRSSTDTQYF	TGTGCCAGCAGGGGGAGGTCTAGCACAGATACGCAGTATTTT
few	.	TRBV28	TRBJ1-2	CASSLLGGLGGYTF	TGTGCCAGCAGTCTACTCGGGGGTCTGGGTGGCTACACCTTC
.	.	TRBV9	TRBJ1-1	CASSAQGLGPYTEAFF	TGTGCCAGCAGCGCACAGGGATTGGGCCCTTACACTGAAGCTTTCTTT
.	.	TRBV27	TRBJ2-1	CARGGGEESSYNEQFF	TGTGCCAGGGGCGGAGGAGAGGAGAGCTCCTACAATGAGCAGTTCTTC